The T cell receptor beta chain described here comes from a study of T cell responses to AZD1222 COVID-19 vaccine (dated by TCRdb to the early 2020s). A note on the overall study: AZD1222 recipients given second doses at about 4 weeks or at about 12 weeks were pooled, since spike-specific TCR depth and breadth were not found to differ between the two schedules. Trial participants were enrolled by age into 18-55, 56-69 and 70-plus year subgroups, with 148, 28 and 57 TCR-sequenced participants respectively. A total of 233 trial participants underwent TCR sequencing, of whom 207 received two doses of AZD1222 and some 26 received two doses of the MenACWY control vaccine.

Broader findings and caveats from the paper: After two AZD1222 doses, spike-specific TCR breadth and depth were significantly higher than at day 0 and than in MenACWY recipients. CD4 TCRs associated with the vaccine covered the entire spike protein, and the dominant responses were in regions 160-218 and 743-854. Conclusions about previously exposed vaccinees were limited because only six AZD1222 recipients were SARS-CoV-2 seropositive at baseline. No day 14 peak-response samples were available, so repertoires were characterized only after the peak T cell response. Reportedly, close to half of the unique spike-specific TCRs recognized epitopes lying outside the regions that are mutated in the B.1.351 and B.1.1.7 variants. Participants were mostly white British and included more females than males, and it was suggested by the authors that clonal diversity may have been underestimated. In the small 56-69-year group, the increase in depth fell short of significance, most likely because of low power.

The CDR3 regions of human TCRbeta chains were analyzed by immunosequencing. On the authors' methods: TCRs in the repertoires were matched against a reference library of SARS-CoV-2-specific TCRs that had been generated with the MIRA antigen-specificity platform. Breadth was defined as the fraction of unique TCRs that were SARS-CoV-2-associated. Depth was defined as the fraction of total T cells that were SARS-CoV-2-associated. Using the MIRA data, every spike-specific TCR was mapped to the spike region that the TCR reacted to and assigned to either a CD4 or a CD8 class. Log10-transformed breadth and depth values were compared by one-way ANOVA with Sidak's multiple comparisons tests. TCRdb carries this immuneACCESS record with in-frame sequences only. Its versions omit some clonotypes, under half of them owing to an unresolved V gene in the studies checked, with the rest unexplained. V and J calls and clone size are given by that table; D and trimming were obtained from the DNA. This sample gives about 96,000 clones in total; approximately 88% of them show up just once. About 2.9% of the sample is in the top ten clones.

The sample's time point label, in plain terms: baseline before first vaccination. Vaccinee samples were obtained from the UK trials COV001 and COV002, which included a single-blind randomized controlled phase 2/3 trial of AZD1222 (ChAdOx1 nCoV-19) in healthy adults. For TCRbeta chain sequencing, PBMC samples from trial participants were taken at day 0 and at day 28 after the second dose. V sheds 3 bases and J sheds 6 bases, leaving 9 bases between their ends. The germline V gene gives CDR1 as MNHNS and CDR2 as SASEGT. From the cysteine through the phenylalanine, the CDR3 covers 14 amino acids. The kept DNA is CDR3 alone, 42 bases in frame from the first base. As for this clone: The specificity of this receptor is unknown. There are no base qualities to consult, and no much larger clone falls within one base.

The receptor's source is an adult in good health. The rearranged segments are TRBV6-1 and TRBJ1-6; a tentative D match to TRBD1 spans 6 bases. This sample comprised peripheral blood, obtained on day 0 of AZD1222 vaccination. Here is the DNA: TGTGCCAGCAGTGAGTCAGGGGCTAATTCACCCCTCCACTTT. It specifies CASSESGANSPLHF.